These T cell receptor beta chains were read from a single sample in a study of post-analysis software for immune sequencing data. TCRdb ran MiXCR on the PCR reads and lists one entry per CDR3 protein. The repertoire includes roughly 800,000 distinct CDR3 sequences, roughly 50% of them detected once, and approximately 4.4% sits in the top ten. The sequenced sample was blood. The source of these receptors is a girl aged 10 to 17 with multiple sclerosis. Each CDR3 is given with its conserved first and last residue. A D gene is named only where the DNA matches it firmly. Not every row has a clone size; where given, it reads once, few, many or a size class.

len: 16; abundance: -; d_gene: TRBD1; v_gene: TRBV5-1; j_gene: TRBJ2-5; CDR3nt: TGCGCCAGCAGCTTGGCCGGGACAGGGGTGGGAGAGACCCAGTACTTC; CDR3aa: CASSLAGTGVGETQYF
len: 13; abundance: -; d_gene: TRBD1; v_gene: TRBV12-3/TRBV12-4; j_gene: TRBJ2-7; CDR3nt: TGTGCCAGCAGTTGGGACAGGTTCTACGAGCAGTACTTC; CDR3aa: CASSWDRFYEQYF
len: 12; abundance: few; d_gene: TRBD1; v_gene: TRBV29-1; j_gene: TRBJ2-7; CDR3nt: TGCAGCGTTCGGGGACAGCCCTACGAGCAGTACTTC; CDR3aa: CSVRGQPYEQYF
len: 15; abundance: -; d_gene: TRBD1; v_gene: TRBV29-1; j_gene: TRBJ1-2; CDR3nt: TGCAGCGTTGCCGGGACAGGGGGCGGGAAGGATGGCTACACCTTC; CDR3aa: CSVAGTGGGKDGYTF
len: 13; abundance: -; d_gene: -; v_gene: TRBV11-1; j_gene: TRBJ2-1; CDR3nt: TGTGCCAGCAGGGGGGTGGCGGGCGGTGAGCAGTTCTTC; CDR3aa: CASRGVAGGEQFF
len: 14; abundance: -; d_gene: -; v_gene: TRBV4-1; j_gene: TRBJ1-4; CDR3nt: TGCGTCAGCAGCCAAGACCCAGGATATGAAAAACTGTTTTTT; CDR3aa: CVSSQDPGYEKLFF
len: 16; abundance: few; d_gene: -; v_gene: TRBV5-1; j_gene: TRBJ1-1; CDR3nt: TGCGCCAGCAGCTTGGGCCGTGGGGTTGAAGGCACTGAAGCTTTCTTT; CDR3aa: CASSLGRGVEGTEAFF
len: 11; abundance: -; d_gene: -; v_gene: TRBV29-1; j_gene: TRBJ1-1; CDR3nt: TGCAGCGGGGCCCGGGGGACTGAAGCTTTCTTT; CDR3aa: CSGARGTEAFF
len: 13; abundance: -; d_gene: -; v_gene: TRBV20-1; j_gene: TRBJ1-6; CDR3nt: TGCAGTGCTAGATCTCCGGGGGTGTCACCCCTCCACTTT; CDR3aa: CSARSPGVSPLHF
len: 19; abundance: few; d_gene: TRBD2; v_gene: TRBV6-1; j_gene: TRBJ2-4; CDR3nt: TGTGCCAGCAGTGAAGATTCCCTAGCGGGAGGGGCGGCCAAAAACATTCAGTACTTC; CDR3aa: CASSEDSLAGGAAKNIQYF
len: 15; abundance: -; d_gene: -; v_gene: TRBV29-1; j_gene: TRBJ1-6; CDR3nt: TGCAGCGTTCAGCTCGCGATGGGATATAATTCACCCCCCCACTTT; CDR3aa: CSVQLAMGYNSPPHF
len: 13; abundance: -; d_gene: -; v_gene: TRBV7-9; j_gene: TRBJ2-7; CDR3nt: TGTGCCAGCAGCTTCTCAGAAAACTACGAGCAGTACTTC; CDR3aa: CASSFSENYEQYF
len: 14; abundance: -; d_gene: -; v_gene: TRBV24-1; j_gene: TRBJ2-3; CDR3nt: TGTGCCACCAGTGAAAGGGGCTCCACAGATACGCAGTATTTT; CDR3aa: CATSERGSTDTQYF
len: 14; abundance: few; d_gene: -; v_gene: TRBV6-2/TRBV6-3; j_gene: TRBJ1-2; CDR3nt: TGTGCCAGCAGTTATCCCGTCACCTCCTATGGCTACACCTTC; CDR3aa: CASSYPVTSYGYTF
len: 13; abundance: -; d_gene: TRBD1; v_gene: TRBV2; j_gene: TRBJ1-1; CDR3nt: TGTGCCAGTACAGGGGGCTTGTACACTGAAGCTTTCTTT; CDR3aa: CASTGGLYTEAFF
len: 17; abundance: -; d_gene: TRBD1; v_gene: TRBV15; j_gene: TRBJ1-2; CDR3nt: TGTGCCACCAGCAGAGCATCCGACAGGGGATTAGGGTATGGCTACACCTTC; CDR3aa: CATSRASDRGLGYGYTF
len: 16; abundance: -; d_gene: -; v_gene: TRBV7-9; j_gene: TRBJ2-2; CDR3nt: TGTGCCAGCAGCGGAACCGGGCCATTCAACACCGGGGAGCTGTTTTTT; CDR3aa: CASSGTGPFNTGELFF
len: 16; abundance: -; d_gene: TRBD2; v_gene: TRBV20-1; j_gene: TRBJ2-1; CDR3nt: TGCAGTGCTAGACCCGGGACTAGCGGGAGATACAATGAGCAGTTCTTC; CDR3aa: CSARPGTSGRYNEQFF
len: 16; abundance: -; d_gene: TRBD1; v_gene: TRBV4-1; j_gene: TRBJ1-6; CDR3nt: TGCGCCAGCAGCCAATCCTCCGGACAGGGCTATTCACCCCTCCACTTT; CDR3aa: CASSQSSGQGYSPLHF
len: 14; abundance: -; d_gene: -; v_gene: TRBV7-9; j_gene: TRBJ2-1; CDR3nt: TGTGCCAGCAGCACCGGGGAGCGCCCCAATGAGCAGTTATTC; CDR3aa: CASSTGERPNEQLF
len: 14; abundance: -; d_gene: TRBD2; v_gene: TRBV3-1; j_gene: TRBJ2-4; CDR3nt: TGTGCCAGCAGCCAAGACCTCTGGAGGCGGGAGCAGTACTTC; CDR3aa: CASSQDLWRREQYF
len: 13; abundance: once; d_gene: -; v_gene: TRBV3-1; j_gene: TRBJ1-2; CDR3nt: TGTGCCAGCAGCCAAGAAAGAGGGGAGGGCTACACCTTC; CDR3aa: CASSQERGEGYTF
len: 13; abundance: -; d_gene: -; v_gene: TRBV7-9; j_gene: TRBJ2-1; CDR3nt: TGTGCCAGCAGCTGGGTCGGGAACTATGAGCAGTTCTTC; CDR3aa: CASSWVGNYEQFF
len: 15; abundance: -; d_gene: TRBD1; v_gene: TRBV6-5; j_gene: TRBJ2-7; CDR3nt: TGTGCCAGCAGTCCCGACAGGGCCAGCTCCTACGAGCGGTACTTC; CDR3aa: CASSPDRASSYERYF
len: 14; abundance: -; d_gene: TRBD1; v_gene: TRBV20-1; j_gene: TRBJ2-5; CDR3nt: TGCAGTGCTTTAAGACAGGGTCGAGGAGAGACCCAGTACTTC; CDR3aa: CSALRQGRGETQYF
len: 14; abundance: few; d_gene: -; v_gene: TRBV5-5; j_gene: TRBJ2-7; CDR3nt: TGTGCCAGCAGCTTGGAATGGGGAGTTGACGAGCAGTACTTC; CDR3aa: CASSLEWGVDEQYF
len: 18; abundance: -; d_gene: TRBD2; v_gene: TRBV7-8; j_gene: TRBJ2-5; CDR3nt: TGTGCCAGCAGCTTAGCGGTAGCGGGGTCCCTCGAGCGCGAGACCCAGTACTTC; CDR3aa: CASSLAVAGSLERETQYF
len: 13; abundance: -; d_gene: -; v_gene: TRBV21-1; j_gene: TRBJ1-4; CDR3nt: TGTGCCGGCGGCAGGGGGCTTTGTGAAAAACTGTTTTTT; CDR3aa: CAGGRGLCEKLFF
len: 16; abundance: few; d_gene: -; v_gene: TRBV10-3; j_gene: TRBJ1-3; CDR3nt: TGTGCCATCAGTGAGTCAGTATCGGGGAAAAGAAACACCATATATTTT; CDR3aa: CAISESVSGKRNTIYF
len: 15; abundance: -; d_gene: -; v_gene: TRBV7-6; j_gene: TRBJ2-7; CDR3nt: TGTGCCAGCAGCCCCCAACTCGGATTGTTCGGCGAGCAGTACTTC; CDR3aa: CASSPQLGLFGEQYF
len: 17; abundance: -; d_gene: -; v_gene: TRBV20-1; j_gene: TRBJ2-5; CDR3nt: TGCAGTGCTAGAGCCTCCGCTCCGGGCCCCAGGGGAGAGACCCAGTACTTC; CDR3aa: CSARASAPGPRGETQYF
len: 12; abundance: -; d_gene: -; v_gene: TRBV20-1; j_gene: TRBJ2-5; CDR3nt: TGCAGTGCTAGCGGGCGCCAAGAGACCCAGTACTTC; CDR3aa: CSASGRQETQYF
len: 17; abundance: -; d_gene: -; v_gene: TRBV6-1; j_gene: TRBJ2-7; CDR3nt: TGTGCCAGCAGTGAAGAATCCCCGGGACATTATTCCTACGAGCAGTACTTC; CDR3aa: CASSEESPGHYSYEQYF
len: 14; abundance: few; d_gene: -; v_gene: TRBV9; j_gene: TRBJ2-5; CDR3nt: TGTGCCAGCAGCGTAGCTACTAGCCGGGAGACCCAGTACTTC; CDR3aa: CASSVATSRETQYF
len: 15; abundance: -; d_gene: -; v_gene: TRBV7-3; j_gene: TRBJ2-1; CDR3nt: TGTGCCAGCAGCTCCTCGCTTCAACCCTTCAATGAGCAGTTCTTC; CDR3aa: CASSSSLQPFNEQFF
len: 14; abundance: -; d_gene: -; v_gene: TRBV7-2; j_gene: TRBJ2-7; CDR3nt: TGTGCCAGCAGCCCCGCTCAGGGTCCCTACGAGCAGTACTTC; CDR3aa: CASSPAQGPYEQYF
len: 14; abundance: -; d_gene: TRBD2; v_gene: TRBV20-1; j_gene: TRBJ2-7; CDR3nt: TGCAGTGCCCCTGCGGCGGGGGGGTCCTACGAGCAGTACTTC; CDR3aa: CSAPAAGGSYEQYF
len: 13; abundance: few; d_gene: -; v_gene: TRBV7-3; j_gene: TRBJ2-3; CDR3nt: TGTGCCAGCAGCTCAAGTAGCGCAGATACGCAGTATTTT; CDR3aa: CASSSSSADTQYF
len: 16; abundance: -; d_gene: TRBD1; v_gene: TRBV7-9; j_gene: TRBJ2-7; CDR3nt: TGTGCCAGCAGCACTCTACAGGGGGCGATAATGGAAGAGCAGTACTTC; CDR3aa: CASSTLQGAIMEEQYF
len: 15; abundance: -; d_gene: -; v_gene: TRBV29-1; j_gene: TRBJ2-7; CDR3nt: TGCAGCGTCCTAGGACTTAACGGGAGCTCCTACGAGCAGTACTTC; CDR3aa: CSVLGLNGSSYEQYF
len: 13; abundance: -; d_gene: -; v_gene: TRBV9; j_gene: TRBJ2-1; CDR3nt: TGTGCCAGCAGCGTAGAAAACTCCCAAGAGCAGTTCTTC; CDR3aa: CASSVENSQEQFF
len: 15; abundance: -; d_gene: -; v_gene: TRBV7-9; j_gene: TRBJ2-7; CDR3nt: TGTGCCAGCAGCGCCGGGCAGGTTACCCGATACGAGCAGTACTTC; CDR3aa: CASSAGQVTRYEQYF
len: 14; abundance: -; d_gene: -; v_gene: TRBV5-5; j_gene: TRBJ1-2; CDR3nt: TGTGCCAGCAGCCACGGAGGGCCTAACTATGGCTACACCTTC; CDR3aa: CASSHGGPNYGYTF
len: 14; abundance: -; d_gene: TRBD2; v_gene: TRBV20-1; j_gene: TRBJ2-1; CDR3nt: TGCAGTGCTATAGCGGGAGGCTCCTACAATGAGCAGTTCTTC; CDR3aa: CSAIAGGSYNEQFF
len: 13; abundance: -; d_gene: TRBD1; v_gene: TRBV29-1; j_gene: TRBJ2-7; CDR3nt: TGCAGCGTCGGAGGTGACAGGGGGTTCGAGCAGTACTTC; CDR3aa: CSVGGDRGFEQYF
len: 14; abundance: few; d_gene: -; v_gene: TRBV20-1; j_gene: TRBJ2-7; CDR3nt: TGCAGTGCCTTAGACTCACCCGACTCCTACGAGCAGTACTTC; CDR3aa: CSALDSPDSYEQYF
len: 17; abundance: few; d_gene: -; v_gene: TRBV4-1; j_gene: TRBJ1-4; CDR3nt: TGCGCCAGCAGCCATCCATTGGGGGCAGGGAGGGATGAAAAACTGTTTTTT; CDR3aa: CASSHPLGAGRDEKLFF
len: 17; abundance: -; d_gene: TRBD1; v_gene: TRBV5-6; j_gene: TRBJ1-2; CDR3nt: TGTGCCAGCACCCATCAAGGGAGACAGGGAGCCTCCTATGGCTACACCTTC; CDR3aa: CASTHQGRQGASYGYTF
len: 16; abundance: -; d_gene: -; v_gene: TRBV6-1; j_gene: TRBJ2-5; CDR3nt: TGTGCCAGCAGCGTCTCTAGGACAGTTACTTACAATGAGCAGTACTTC; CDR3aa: CASSVSRTVTYNEQYF
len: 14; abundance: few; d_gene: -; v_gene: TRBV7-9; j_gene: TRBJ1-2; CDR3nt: TGTGCCAGCAGCTTGCAGGGAGGCGGCTATGGCTACACCTTC; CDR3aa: CASSLQGGGYGYTF
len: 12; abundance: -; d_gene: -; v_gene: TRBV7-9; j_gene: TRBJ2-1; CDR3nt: TGTGCCAGCAGCGAAGTATCCAATGAGCAGTTCTTC; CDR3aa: CASSEVSNEQFF
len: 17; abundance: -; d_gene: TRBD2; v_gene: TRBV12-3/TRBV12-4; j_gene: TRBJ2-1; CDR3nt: TGTGCCAGCAGTTTAAGTAGCGGGGGGGCCCTATACAATGAGCAGTTCTTC; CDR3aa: CASSLSSGGALYNEQFF
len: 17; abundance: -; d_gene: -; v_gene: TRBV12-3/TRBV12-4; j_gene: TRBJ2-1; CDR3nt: TGTGCCAGCAGTTCCTTATCCGGGAACAGACAGCTAAATGAGCAGTTCTTC; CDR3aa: CASSSLSGNRQLNEQFF
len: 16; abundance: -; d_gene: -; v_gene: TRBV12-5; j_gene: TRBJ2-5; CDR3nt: TGTGCTAGTGGCAAAGGAGTTTCGGCTCGCCAAGAGACCCAGTACTTC; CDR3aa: CASGKGVSARQETQYF
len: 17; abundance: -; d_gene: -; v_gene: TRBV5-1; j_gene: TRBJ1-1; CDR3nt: TGCGCCAGCAGCTTGGCCGGGACACCTACCCTGAACACTGAAGCTTTCTTT; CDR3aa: CASSLAGTPTLNTEAFF
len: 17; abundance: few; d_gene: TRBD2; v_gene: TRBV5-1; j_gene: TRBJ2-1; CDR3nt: TGCGCCAGCAGCTTGGGACTAGCGGACTATTCTCGGTATGAGCAGTTCTTC; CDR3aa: CASSLGLADYSRYEQFF
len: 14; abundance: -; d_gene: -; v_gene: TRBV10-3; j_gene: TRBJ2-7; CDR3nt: TGTGCCATCAGTGAACAGGTGTCCTCCTACGAGCAGTACTTC; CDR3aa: CAISEQVSSYEQYF
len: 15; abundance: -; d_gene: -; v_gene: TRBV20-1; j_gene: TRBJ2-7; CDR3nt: TGCAGTGCTAAAGGGACAGCGGCGCGGGGTTACGAGCAGTACTTC; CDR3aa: CSAKGTAARGYEQYF
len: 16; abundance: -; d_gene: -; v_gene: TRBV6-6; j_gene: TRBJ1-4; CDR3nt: TGTGCCAGCAGTTACGGTGGCAGAGCCTCTAATGAAAAACGGTTTTTT; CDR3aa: CASSYGGRASNEKRFF